The clone carrying this TCR beta chain was picked up many times. A second roughly 7 to 12 cycle PCR used barcoded and J-beta primers. TCRdb ran MiXCR on the 5' RACE reads and lists one entry per CDR3 protein. The sample contains around 820,000 distinct CDR3 sequences, more than 20% of which appear only once. This record comes from a study of blood T cells in healthy people across ages. The trim removed 3 bases at V and 2 bases at J, leaving 1 base unmatched. CDR1 and CDR2 (germline): SGHVS, FQNEAQ. The CDR3 consists of 17 residues. The sample was also reused in another study, on T cells of mothers and their children. That study reports: Donation involved three healthy Caucasian mothers and the six children that they had.

Source material: blood. The clonotype comes from a boy between 10 and 17 years old in good health. This chain joins TRBV7-8 and TRBJ2-2; 15 bases align to TRBD2. CDR3 loop: CASSLGLAGGNTGELFF. The CDR3 DNA reads TGTGCCAGCAGCTTGGGACTAGCGGGGGGCAACACCGGGGAGCTGTTTTTT.